Listed below are T cell receptor beta chains from one sample, sequenced in a study of blood T cell repertoires in COVID-19. TCRdb keeps only in-frame clones here, not all; method: immunoSEQ multiplex PCR. The table lists around 450,000 clones, about 89% of them singletons. Input material: peripheral blood. These receptors all come from a woman in her 30s with acute or convalescent COVID-19. CDR3s include the opening cysteine and the closing phenylalanine or tryptophan. Each record gives: V gene, D gene, clone size, J gene, CDR3 protein, CDR3 DNA. The D gene is left open where the match is weak. Some rows have no size entry. The others give once, few or many, or a class for an expanded clone.

TRBV12-3/TRBV12-4	-	-	TRBJ1-1	CASSFGGRTEAFF	TGTGCCAGCAGTTTCGGGGGGAGGACTGAAGCTTTCTTT
TRBV18	-	-	TRBJ1-5	CASSPASQGRSQPQHF	TGTGCCAGCTCACCAGCATCGCAGGGGCGAAGTCAGCCCCAGCATTTT
TRBV24-1	-	-	TRBJ1-2	CATSDQTDGYGYTF	TGTGCCACCAGTGACCAGACAGATGGCTATGGCTACACCTTC
TRBV20-1	TRBD2	-	TRBJ2-7	CSASQVRGRDEQYF	TGCAGTGCTAGTCAAGTTCGGGGGAGGGACGAGCAGTACTTC
TRBV6-6	TRBD1	-	TRBJ2-1	CASKYRGFGEQFF	TGTGCCAGCAAATACAGGGGTTTTGGTGAGCAGTTCTTC
TRBV2	TRBD1	-	TRBJ2-2	CASSRQGRGTGELFF	TGTGCCAGCAGCCGACAGGGAAGGGGAACCGGGGAGCTGTTTTTT
TRBV19	-	-	TRBJ2-2	CASSTGVGTGELFF	TGTGCCAGTAGTACAGGGGTGGGTACCGGGGAGCTGTTTTTT
TRBV5-4	TRBD2	-	TRBJ2-3	CASSFGGGTDTQYF	TGTGCCAGCAGCTTCGGGGGGGGCACAGATACGCAGTATTTT
TRBV10-3	TRBD2	-	TRBJ2-7	CAISTGTSGSYEQYF	TGTGCCATCAGCACGGGGACTAGCGGCTCCTACGAGCAGTACTTC
TRBV19	-	-	TRBJ2-5	CASSIRGNLGETQYF	TGTGCCAGTAGTATACGGGGGAACCTAGGGGAGACCCAGTACTTC
TRBV3-1/TRBV3-2	TRBD1	-	TRBJ2-7	CASSQETGSSYEQYF	TGTGCCAGCAGCCAAGAGACAGGGAGCTCCTACGAGCAGTACTTC
TRBV5-1	-	-	TRBJ2-2	CASSLEGGSGELFF	TGCGCCAGCAGCTTGGAAGGGGGATCGGGGGAGCTGTTTTTT
TRBV7-8	TRBD1	once	TRBJ1-1	CASTHSMTGMNTEAFF	TGTGCCAGCACCCATTCCATGACAGGGATGAACACTGAAGCTTTCTTT
TRBV12-3/TRBV12-4	-	-	TRBJ1-1	CASKPGRYTEAFF	TGTGCCAGCAAACCAGGCCGGTACACTGAAGCTTTCTTT
TRBV6-1	TRBD1	-	TRBJ1-2	CASSESAGGSLYGYTF	TGTGCCAGCAGTGAATCGGCAGGGGGTTCTCTCTATGGCTACACCTTC
TRBV6-5	-	-	TRBJ2-5	CASSTDRGETQYF	TGTGCCAGCAGTACGGACAGAGGAGAGACCCAGTACTTC
TRBV24-1	-	once	TRBJ2-7	CATSDGTFSSYEQYF	TGTGCCACCAGTGACGGGACTTTTAGCTCCTACGAGCAGTACTTC
TRBV3-1/TRBV3-2	TRBD2	-	TRBJ2-3	CASSHKKLATITDTQYF	TGTGCCAGCAGCCACAAAAAACTAGCGACGATAACAGATACGCAGTATTTT
TRBV28	TRBD1	-	TRBJ2-7	CASSTRDSRSYEQYF	TGTGCCAGCAGTACCCGGGACAGCCGTTCCTACGAGCAGTACTTC
TRBV29-1	TRBD1	-	TRBJ2-1	CSVPGQTSYNEQFF	TGCAGCGTTCCGGGACAGACTTCCTACAATGAGCAGTTCTTC
TRBV4-1	-	-	TRBJ2-3	CASSQVLRVADTQYF	TGCGCCAGCAGCCAAGTCTTGAGGGTTGCAGATACGCAGTATTTT
TRBV7-9	-	-	TRBJ1-1	CASSLLAGPITEAFF	TGTGCCAGCAGCTTACTGGCAGGCCCTATCACTGAAGCTTTCTTT
TRBV19	TRBD1	-	TRBJ2-7	CASTFNRDSTYEQYF	TGTGCCAGTACTTTTAACCGGGACAGCACCTACGAGCAGTACTTC
TRBV19	TRBD2	-	TRBJ2-4	CASRPGLAGSKNIQYF	TGTGCCAGTAGGCCCGGACTAGCGGGAAGCAAAAACATTCAGTACTTC
TRBV21-1	-	-	TRBJ1-1	CASSNDRGSNTEAFF	TGTGCCAGCAGCAATGATAGGGGCTCGAACACTGAAGCTTTCTTT
TRBV3-1/TRBV3-2	TRBD2	-	TRBJ2-1	CASSSPSGTSGGRNEQFF	TGTGCCAGCAGCTCCCCGTCCGGGACTAGCGGGGGGAGGAATGAGCAGTTCTTC
TRBV6-1	TRBD2	-	TRBJ2-3	CASSEAWRGREDTQYF	TGTGCCAGCAGTGAAGCTTGGCGGGGGAGAGAGGATACGCAGTATTTT
TRBV7-2	TRBD2	-	TRBJ2-5	CASSPWTSGGRETQYF	TGTGCCAGCAGCCCCTGGACTAGCGGGGGGCGAGAGACCCAGTACTTC
TRBV5-1	TRBD2	-	TRBJ2-5	CASSSLLAGEETQYF	TGCGCCAGCAGCTCGCTCCTAGCGGGGGAAGAGACCCAGTACTTC
TRBV25-1	TRBD1	once	TRBJ1-3	CASSETGTAGNTIYF	TGTGCCAGCAGTGAAACCGGGACAGCTGGAAACACCATATATTTT
TRBV5-4	TRBD1	-	TRBJ2-5	CASSSRPGTGTSETQYF	TGTGCCAGCAGCTCCCGTCCCGGGACAGGTACATCGGAGACCCAGTACTTC
TRBV6-5	TRBD1	-	TRBJ2-1	CASNLWTGTGDEQFF	TGTGCCAGCAACCTATGGACAGGTACCGGGGATGAGCAGTTCTTC
TRBV7-6	-	-	TRBJ1-3	CASSLSVTGLGNTIYF	TGTGCCAGCAGCTTATCAGTTACAGGGTTGGGAAACACCATATATTTT
TRBV2	TRBD1	-	TRBJ1-6	CASRGDRGLSPLHF	TGTGCCAGCAGGGGAGACAGGGGTCTCTCACCCCTCCACTTT
TRBV27	-	-	TRBJ1-2	CASRALDRDYGYTF	TGTGCCAGCAGAGCCCTCGACAGAGACTATGGCTACACCTTC
TRBV13	TRBD2	-	TRBJ2-1	CASSLGQRGAEQFF	TGTGCCAGCAGCTTAGGGCAGCGGGGGGCGGAGCAGTTCTTC
TRBV12-3/TRBV12-4	-	once	TRBJ1-6	CASSLISGNPLHF	TGTGCCAGCAGTTTAATATCAGGGAATCCCCTCCACTTT
TRBV7-2	TRBD2	-	TRBJ2-5	CASSPRILAGGETQYF	TGTGCCAGCAGCCCGCGGATTTTAGCGGGGGGGGAGACCCAGTACTTC
TRBV2	TRBD1	-	TRBJ1-2	CASFQDRANYGYTF	TGTGCCAGCTTCCAGGACAGGGCGAACTATGGCTACACCTTC
TRBV6-5	TRBD1	-	TRBJ1-1	CASRRDSPTEAFF	TGTGCCAGCAGGCGGGACAGCCCCACTGAAGCTTTCTTT
TRBV3-1/TRBV3-2	TRBD1	-	TRBJ2-2	CAAATDRGRTGELFF	TGTGCCGCCGCGACGGACAGGGGCAGAACCGGGGAGCTGTTTTTT
TRBV5-1	-	-	TRBJ2-1	CASSLRGFEQFF	TGCGCCAGCAGCTTGAGGGGATTTGAGCAGTTCTTC
TRBV7-2	TRBD1	-	TRBJ2-7	CASSFRQGGPAEQYF	TGTGCCAGCAGCTTTCGACAGGGGGGACCGGCCGAGCAGTACTTC
TRBV10-3	TRBD1	-	TRBJ1-2	CAISEETGYGYTF	TGTGCCATCAGTGAGGAGACAGGGTATGGCTACACCTTC